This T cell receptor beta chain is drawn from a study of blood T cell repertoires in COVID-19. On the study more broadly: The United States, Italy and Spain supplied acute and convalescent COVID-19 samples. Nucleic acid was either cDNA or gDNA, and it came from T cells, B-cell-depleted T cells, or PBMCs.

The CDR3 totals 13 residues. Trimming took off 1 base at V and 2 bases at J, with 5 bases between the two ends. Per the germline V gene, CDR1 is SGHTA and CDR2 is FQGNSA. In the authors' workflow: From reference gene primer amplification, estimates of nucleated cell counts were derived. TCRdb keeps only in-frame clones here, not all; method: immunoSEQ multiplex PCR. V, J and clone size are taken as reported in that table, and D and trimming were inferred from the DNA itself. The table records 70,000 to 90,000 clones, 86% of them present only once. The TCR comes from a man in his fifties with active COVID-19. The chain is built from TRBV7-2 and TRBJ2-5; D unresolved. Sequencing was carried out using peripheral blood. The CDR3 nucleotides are TGTGCCAGCAGCTTAGTGTATCAAGAGACCCAGTACTTC. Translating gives CASSLVYQETQYF.